The T cell receptor (beta chain) described here comes from a study of beta chain features in type 1 diabetes. Expressed TCRB transcripts were sequenced because the entire RNA isolate underwent reverse transcription. Sequencing used immunoSEQ multiplex PCR; TCRdb keeps in-frame clones, though not all of them. The table has 200,000 to 250,000 clones, roughly a tenth seen once. The CDR3 loop spans 14 amino acids. The V gene lost 1 base and the J gene lost 4 bases, with 7 bases spanning the gap. Looked up from germline, CDR1 is SGHTA and CDR2 is FQGNSA. Sorting with CD45RO/CCR7/CD25/CD127/CD95/CD27 yielded naive, central memory, regulatory and stem-like memory CD4+ cells.

The V and J genes are TRBV7-2 and TRBJ2-2; D gene ambiguous. The receptor was derived from a man younger than 35 in good health. Source material: central memory CD4+ T cells from blood. The CDR3 loop reads CASSLVYTTGELFF. The CDR3 DNA reads TGTGCCAGCAGCTTAGTTTACACCACCGGGGAGCTGTTTTTT.